The 32 T cell receptor beta chains given below trace back to one sample, sequenced in a study of blood T cells in healthy people across ages. For the second PCR, which ran for about 6 to 12 cycles, a sample-barcoded 5' primer and a J-beta primer mix were used. TCRdb fed the 5' RACE reads into MiXCR, producing one record per CDR3 protein. Among about 570,000 distinct CDR3 sequences listed, about a quarter were seen once. These data were likewise used in another study, on T cells of mothers and their children.

The specimen was blood. The receptors originated from a boy between 2 and 10 years old in good health.

This chain links TRBV20-1 with TRBJ1-4; TRBD1 matches 8 bases. V gave up 0 bases and J gave up 8 bases; unmatched junction bases: 5. The V gene's germline CDR1 is DFQATT and CDR2 SNEGSKA (reference sequence). The CDR3 has 14 amino acids. CDR3 in amino acids: CSAREQGAREKLFF. CDR3 sequence (DNA): TGCAGTGCTAGAGAGCAGGGGGCGAGGGAAAAACTGTTTTTT.

V and J are TRBV7-3 and TRBJ1-6; D possibly corresponds to TRBD1 (5 bases). Germline V gives CDR1 SGHTA, CDR2 FQGTGA. The ends were cut back, 6 bases at V and 6 bases at J, with 15 bases in the middle. The CDR3 runs to 15 residues. The DNA for the CDR3 is TGTGCCAGCAGATCGCCGGACACTAGTAATTCACCCCTCCACTTT. It encodes CASRSPDTSNSPLHF.

The genes are TRBV5-5 and TRBJ2-5; 7 nucleotides align to TRBD1. The CDR3 sequence is 15 residues long. V was pared by 0 bases and J by 5 bases, with 7 bases of the junction left unmatched. Germline V gene data show CDR1 as SGHKS and CDR2 as YYEKEE (reference sequence). The CDR3 sequence is CASSLEEQGWETQYF. The CDR3 DNA is TGTGCCAGCAGCTTGGAAGAACAGGGGTGGGAGACCCAGTACTTC.

In its sample, this clonotype was seen a few times. CDR3 sequence: CASSPNGFGYTF. The CDR3 DNA reads as TGTGCCAGCAGTCCCAACGGGTTTGGCTACACCTTC. V and J are TRBV27 and TRBJ1-2; D call uncertain. The CDR3 covers 12 residues. The V gene lost 5 bases and the J gene lost 7 bases, with 11 bases spanning the gap. Germline V gene lookup returns CDR1 MNHEY and CDR2 SMNVEV (reference sequence).

J is TRBJ1-1 and V is TRBV7-9; a weak D match, TRBD1 (5 bases). The CDR3 runs to 15 residues. Germline V gene data show CDR1 as SEHNR and CDR2 as FQNEAQ (reference sequence). V gave up 1 base and J gave up 1 base, with 10 bases separating them. The CDR3 loop is CASSLGGASNTEAFF. In DNA form, the CDR3 reads TGTGCCAGCAGCTTAGGAGGGGCCTCGAACACTGAAGCTTTCTTT.

The chain is built from TRBV10-2 and TRBJ2-5; 8 positions agree with TRBD2. The V gene end was trimmed by 6 bases and the J gene end by 5 bases; junction bases not matched to a gene: 8. The CDR3 runs 14 residues. CDR1 is WSHSY and CDR2 is SAAADI in the germline V gene. The CDR3 region has the DNA TGCGCCAGCAGGCCCGGGACTAGGGACGAGACCCAGTACTTC. Translated, it gives CASRPGTRDETQYF.

The V gene is TRBV18, the J gene TRBJ2-5; D is unresolved. Trimming stripped 4 bases from V and 1 base from J, with 7 bases between. Germline values: CDR1 KGHSH, CDR2 LQKENI. The CDR3 loop spans 13 amino acids. CDR3 bases: TGTGCCAGCTCACGATCAGGCCAAGAGACCCAGTACTTC. It specifies CASSRSGQETQYF.

V gene TRBV12-3 or TRBV12-4 combines with J gene TRBJ2-5, with 7 bases fitting TRBD2. The end of the DNA is better explained by TRBJ2-1, so the J call may be wrong. The CDR3 spans 14 residues. This CDR3 is CASNSRRGNNEQFF. CDR3 DNA: TGTGCCAGCAACTCAAGGCGGGGGAATAATGAGCAGTTCTTC.

The chain couples TRBV21-1 to TRBJ2-5. TRBJ2-7 explains the end of the DNA better; the J call may be wrong. TRBV21-1 is deemed a pseudogene. The CDR3 consists of 12 residues. CDR3 in DNA: TGTGCCAGCAGCAAAGTAAGGAACGAGCAGTACTTC. Its translation is CASSKVRNEQYF.

Only a few counts were recorded for this clonotype. The V gene is TRBV21-1, the J gene TRBJ2-7. TRBV21-1 is noted as a pseudogene. The CDR3 is made up of 14 amino acids. Here the CDR3 DNA reads TGTGCCAGCAGCAAAAAGGTCCGCGTCTACGAGCAGTACTTC. Its translation is CASSKKVRVYEQYF.

This clonotype was observed a handful of times. The V and J genes are TRBV12-3 or TRBV12-4 and TRBJ2-5; D may be TRBD2 (6 bases). The V end was cut by 5 bases, the J end by 2 bases, with 9 bases between. CDR3 length: 13 residues. The CDR3 spells CASSGDWQETQYF. The CDR3 nucleotides read TGTGCCAGCAGTGGGGACTGGCAAGAGACCCAGTACTTC.

About this clonotype itself: Compared with germline, one end of the junction differs, possibly owing to a read error. The chain has TRBV7-9 and TRBJ2-3; a possible D gene is TRBD2 (6 bases). This CDR3 contains 16 residues. Per the germline V gene, CDR1 is SEHNR and CDR2 is FQNEAQ (reference sequence). The CDR3: CASSSLEGSSTDTQYF. CDR3 bases: TGTGCCAGCAGCTCCCTGGAGGGCTCTAGCACAGACACGCAGTATTTT.

Concerning this clonotype itself: Sequence at one end of the junction differs from germline and may be a read error. This rearrangement joins TRBV20-1 to TRBJ1-1; no definite D call. The germline CDR1 and CDR2 sequences are DFQATT and SNEGSKA (reference sequence). The CDR3 contains 12 residues. As DNA, the CDR3 is TGCAATGCTACCTCAGGGAACACTGAAGCTTTCTTT. Protein product: CNATSGNTEAFF.

The chain joins TRBV11-2 to TRBJ1-2; D uncertain. This CDR3 has 14 amino acids. The germline gives CDR1 SGHAT, CDR2 FQNNGV. V shed 1 base and J shed 4 bases, with 10 bases lying between them. CDR3 sequence: CASSLVPNPYGYTF. The CDR3 region has the DNA TGTGCCAGCAGCTTAGTGCCGAATCCCTATGGCTACACCTTC.

V usage is TRBV27 and J usage is TRBJ2-1, with D possibly being TRBD1 or TRBD2 (5 bases each). There are 12 residues in the CDR3. Germline V gene data show CDR1 as MNHEY and CDR2 as SMNVEV (reference sequence). Deletions cut 9 bases from V and 14 bases from J, with 20 bases between. The CDR3 DNA reads TGTGCCAGTAGGGGCGGGTCTCAGAGGAAGTTCTTC. It encodes CASRGGSQRKFF.

The genes are TRBV11-2 and TRBJ2-7; a weak D match, TRBD1 (7 bases). V shed 4 bases and J shed 4 bases, with 14 bases lying between them. Looked up from germline, CDR1 is SGHAT and CDR2 is FQNNGV. CDR3 size: 14 residues. In DNA form, the CDR3 reads TGTGCCAGCAGCTACCAGACAGGGAGGTACGAGCAGTACTTC. Amino acids: CASSYQTGRYEQYF.

The gene calls are TRBV11-2 and TRBJ2-1; a possible D gene is TRBD1 (6 bases). The length of the CDR3 is 15 residues. V was trimmed by 5 bases and J by 12 bases, leaving 23 bases between them. In germline, CDR1 is SGHAT, CDR2 FQNNGV. The DNA of the CDR3 is TGTGCCAGCAGCGCCCGGGACAAGCGGCCCAGGTGGCAGTTCTTC. It is translated as CASSARDKRPRWQFF.

This clonotype was detected once. The V and J genes are TRBV12-3 or TRBV12-4 and TRBJ2-5, with 9 bases lining up with TRBD2. V gave up 5 bases and J gave up 2 bases; unmatched junction bases: 3. CDR3 length equals 14 residues. CDR3 nucleotides: TGTGCCAGCAGTAAGCGGGGGGCTCAAGAGACCCAGTACTTC. Protein: CASSKRGAQETQYF.

V gene TRBV27 combines with J gene TRBJ2-5; TRBD1 matches 8 bases. The assigned J gene may be wrong: the sequence end matches TRBJ2-7 better. This CDR3 is 15 amino acids long. The germline V gene encodes CDR1 MNHEY and CDR2 SMNVEV (reference sequence). This CDR3 reads CASSLRGTGGHEQYF. The CDR3 region has the DNA TGTGCCAGCAGTTTACGGGGGACAGGAGGCCACGAGCAGTACTTC.

This clonotype was detected only a few times. The chain combines TRBV9 with TRBJ2-7; 7 bases align to TRBD1. This CDR3 contains 12 residues. V lost 9 bases to trimming and J lost 0 bases; unmatched junction nucleotides: 3. Germline values: CDR1 SGDLS, CDR2 YYNGEE. Here the CDR3 DNA reads TGTGCCACCCGACAGGGCTCCTACGAGCAGTACTTC. This sequence encodes CATRQGSYEQYF.

This clonotype was detected only a few times. V is TRBV27 and J is TRBJ2-1; D tentatively fits TRBD1 or TRBD2 (5 bases each). Deletions cut 4 bases from V and 7 bases from J, with 14 bases between. Germline V gene lookup returns CDR1 MNHEY and CDR2 SMNVEV (reference sequence). There are 14 residues in the CDR3. The CDR3 nucleotides read TGTGCCAGCAGTTACGGGTGGGACGGGAATGAGCAGTTCTTC. The encoded protein is CASSYGWDGNEQFF.

The V call is TRBV2, the J call TRBJ1-5; unclear D gene. Trimming took off 2 bases at V and 2 bases at J, with 10 bases between the two ends. There are 15 residues in the CDR3. CDR1 SNHLY and CDR2 FYNNEI come from the germline V gene. The CDR3 nucleotides are TGTGCCAGCAGTGAATGGGGTTTCGGCAATCAGCCCCAGCATTTT. Translating it yields CASSEWGFGNQPQHF.

The chain carries TRBV15 and TRBJ2-5; D possibly corresponds to TRBD2 (6 bases). The length of the CDR3 is 15 residues. Trimming removed 3 bases at V and 2 bases at J, with 13 bases between. CDR1 and CDR2 (germline): LNHNV, YYDKDF (reference sequence). In DNA, the CDR3 is TGTGCCACCAGCAGTGGAGGGACCCTGCAAGAGACCCAGTACTTC. Translating gives CATSSGGTLQETQYF.

This clonotype came up a few times. The V gene is TRBV29-1, the J gene TRBJ1-3; D call uncertain. CDR1 SQVTM and CDR2 ANQGSEA come from the germline V gene. The ends were cut back, 4 bases at V and 0 bases at J, with 7 bases in the middle. The CDR3 has 13 amino acids. The chain's CDR3 is CSVASSSGNTIYF. The CDR3 DNA follows: TGCAGCGTTGCATCCTCCTCTGGAAACACCATATATTTT. The entire variable domain, with the rest obtained from reference TRBV29-1 and TRBJ1-3, is as follows: SAVISQKPSRDICQRGTSLTIQCQVDSQVTMMFWYRQQPGQSLTLIATANQGSEATYESGFVIDKFPISRPNLTFSTLTVSNMSPEDSSIYLCSVASSSGNTIYFGEGSWLTVV.

This clonotype was counted between two and nine times. The rearrangement links TRBV11-2 to TRBJ2-5, with TRBD2 matching 8 bases. V was clipped by 6 bases and J by 3 bases; unmatched bases: 15. The germline V gene encodes CDR1 SGHAT and CDR2 FQNNGV. The CDR3 sequence is 17 residues long. CDR3 coding DNA: TGTGCCAGCAGGTCCCTCAAGCGGGAGAGCCTAAAAGAGACCCAGTACTTC. Translated, it gives CASRSLKRESLKETQYF. Drawing the rest from reference TRBV11-2 and TRBJ2-5, the complete variable domain is EAGVAQSPRYKIIEKRQSVAFWCNPISGHATLYWYQQILGQGPKLLIQFQNNGVVDDSQLPKDRFSAERLKGVDSTLKIQPAKLEDSAVYLCASRSLKRESLKETQYFGPGTRLLVL.

This sequence joins TRBV9 and TRBJ1-1, with a weak D call TRBD1 (6 bases). CDR3 length: 15 amino acids. V was trimmed by 1 base and J by 1 base, leaving 11 bases between them. CDR1 SGDLS and CDR2 YYNGEE come from the germline V gene. CDR3 sequence: CASSVTTRGNTEAFF. For the CDR3, the DNA is TGTGCCAGCAGCGTAACTACCAGGGGGAACACTGAAGCTTTCTTT.

This clonotype showed up many times. The chain has TRBV6-5 and TRBJ2-5; a possible D gene is TRBD2 (6 bases). Between the trimmed V and J ends, which lost 10 bases and 2 bases, there was a span of 17 bases. The germline gives CDR1 MNHEY, CDR2 SVGAGI. CDR3 length: 14 amino acids. CDR3 nucleotide sequence: TGTGCCACCGCACCCAACGGGAGACAAGAGACCCAGTACTTC. It specifies CATAPNGRQETQYF.

The rearrangement joins TRBV7-9 to TRBJ1-6; TRBD1 is a possible D gene (5 bases). V gave up 4 bases and J gave up 10 bases, with 20 bases separating them. The V gene's germline CDR1 is SEHNR and CDR2 FQNEAQ (reference sequence). The CDR3 runs 16 residues. CDR3 amino acids: CASSSRGGRFESPLHF. CDR3 coding DNA: TGTGCCAGCAGCTCTAGGGGTGGGAGGTTTGAATCACCCCTCCACTTT.

CDR3 in amino acids: CASSQSSGAVEQFF. CDR3 in DNA: TGTGCCAGCAGCCAATCTAGCGGGGCGGTTGAGCAGTTCTTC. The V call is TRBV3-1, the J call TRBJ2-1, with 9 bases identical to TRBD2. CDR3 size: 14 residues. CDR1 is LGHDT, CDR2 YNNKEL, per germline (reference sequence). J was trimmed by 9 bases and V by 2 bases; bases with no gene match: 5.

The table lists this clonotype with a few counts. Since the CDR3 does not end with the conserved phenylalanine or tryptophan, this likely comes from a read error. The chain joins TRBV6-2 or TRBV6-3 to TRBJ1-5; 9 positions match TRBD1. The CDR3 runs to 15 residues. From germline, CDR1 is MNHEY and CDR2 SVGEGT. With 7 bases clipped from V and 1 base from J, the junction kept 5 bases outside the gene matches. As DNA, the CDR3 is TGTGCCAGCAATTCCGGGACAGGGAGCAATCAGCCCCAGCATGTT. Encoded protein: CASNSGTGSNQPQHV.

The genes are TRBV11-2 and TRBJ2-4; TRBD1 aligns across 9 bases. The junction had 19 bases not matched to a gene; V was cut back by 5 bases and J by 8 bases. The CDR3 sequence is 18 residues long. Germline CDR1 and CDR2: SGHAT and FQNNGV. CDR3: CASSPGPWTGDLRDIQYF. The CDR3 DNA reads TGTGCCAGCAGCCCAGGGCCGTGGACAGGGGACTTAAGGGACATTCAGTACTTC. Based on the CDR3 plus reference TRBV11-2 and TRBJ2-4, the full variable domain is EAGVAQSPRYKIIEKRQSVAFWCNPISGHATLYWYQQILGQGPKLLIQFQNNGVVDDSQLPKDRFSAERLKGVDSTLKIQPAKLEDSAVYLCASSPGPWTGDLRDIQYFGAGTRLSVL.

This clonotype was detected only a few times. The chain is built from TRBV6-5 and TRBJ1-1, with D perhaps matching TRBD1 (5 bases). Germline lookup yields CDR1 MNHEY and CDR2 SVGAGI. Trimming left V 6 bases short and J 6 bases short, with 8 bases between. CDR3 size: 11 residues. The DNA for the CDR3 is TGTGCCAGCAGGGGGCTCGCTGAAGCTTTCTTT. It is translated as CASRGLAEAFF.